This TCR beta chain was retrieved from a study of cytomegalovirus exposure and HLA in healthy donors. From germline, CDR1 is GTSNPN and CDR2 SVGIG (reference sequence). The CDR3 runs to 13 residues. Trimming took off 0 bases at V and 11 bases at J, with 14 bases between the two ends. This clone occurred a few times. Each of the donors was a healthy bone marrow donor. With 60 Vbeta and 13 Jbeta primers, the PCR was carried out. Profiling relied on immunoSEQ multiplex PCR, and the TCRdb table lists in-frame clones only, not all of them. Seen here are about 160,000 clones, roughly 70% observed once, and the top ten hold approximately 3.1%.

This receptor was taken from a woman in her forties or fifties in good health and CMV-seropositive. Sequenced input: PBMCs. The chain has TRBV30 and TRBJ2-1; D uncertain. CDR3 bases: TGTGCCTGGAGTGTTCAACGGGTTCACAAGCAGTTCTTC. This translates into CAWSVQRVHKQFF.